A single sample gave rise to the 21 T cell receptor beta chains below, sequenced in a study of graft-versus-host responses after intestinal transplantation. What these receptors recognize is not known. The table came from immunoSEQ multiplex PCR; TCRdb's copy has only in-frame clones and leaves some out. Among more than 65,000 clones, 75% to 95% were seen once, and the ten largest hold less than 8.5%. The sequencing here drew on unstimulated CD8+ T cells sorted from spleen or lymph node cells, taken before transplant. These receptor sequences come from a human donor who was the organ donor for an intestinal transplant.

CDR3 coding DNA: TGTGCCAGCAGCGTAGCCGACCAGATGGGCCCCGAGGGCACTGAAGCTTTCTTT. Its translation: CASSVADQMGPEGTEAFF. V and J are TRBV9 and TRBJ1-1; D uncertain. The V gene lost 0 bases and the J gene lost 4 bases, with 22 bases spanning the gap. The CDR3 length is 18 residues. Germline V gene lookup returns CDR1 SGDLS and CDR2 YYNGEE.

J is TRBJ2-3 and V is TRBV5-4; D is possibly TRBD1 or TRBD2 (5 bases each). V lost 3 bases to trimming and J lost 4 bases, with 15 bases between them. CDR3 length: 15 residues. The V gene's germline CDR1 is SGHNT and CDR2 YYREEE (reference sequence). The CDR3 sequence: CASSSGARGSDTQYF. As DNA, the CDR3 is TGTGCCAGCAGCTCCGGAGCCCGGGGCTCAGATACGCAGTATTTT. The complete variable domain, with remaining parts taken from reference TRBV5-4 and TRBJ2-3, reads ETGVTQSPTHLIKTRGQQVTLRCSSQSGHNTVSWYQQALGQGPQFIFQYYREEENGRGNFPPRFSGLQFPNYSSELNVNALELDDSALYLCASSSGARGSDTQYFGPGTRLTVL.

The chain employs TRBV19 and TRBJ2-1; TRBD2 matches at 11 bases. The germline V gene encodes CDR1 LNHDA and CDR2 SQIVND (reference sequence). The trim removed 3 bases at V and 7 bases at J, leaving 5 bases unmatched. The CDR3 is made up of 15 amino acids. The CDR3 DNA sequence: TGTGCCAGTAGTATCACTAGCGGGAGTGTAAATGAGCAGTTCTTC. Amino acids: CASSITSGSVNEQFF.

This chain joins TRBV9 and TRBJ1-1; D ambiguous. The CDR3 covers 14 residues. V lost 3 bases and J 0 bases, leaving 9 bases between the germline ends. Germline V gene lookup returns CDR1 SGDLS and CDR2 YYNGEE. The CDR3 DNA follows: TGTGCCAGCAGCGCGTTTGACATGAACACTGAAGCTTTCTTT. Translating it yields CASSAFDMNTEAFF.

This chain connects TRBV18 to TRBJ1-3; D might be TRBD1 (5 bases). There are 16 residues in the CDR3. V was clipped by 6 bases and J by 0 bases, with 15 bases between them. Germline assignment: CDR1 KGHSH and CDR2 LQKENI. The CDR3 reads CASSGAGSSSGNTIYF. In DNA, the CDR3 is TGTGCCAGCTCTGGGGCCGGGTCGAGCTCTGGAAACACCATATATTTT.

A word on this clone: Other DNA sequences in the same sample also yield this CDR3. This chain uses TRBV27 with TRBJ1-2, with D possibly being TRBD1 (5 bases). This CDR3 contains 13 residues. Trimming removed 3 bases at V and 8 bases at J, with 13 bases between. Germline CDR1 reads MNHEY; CDR2 reads SMNVEV (reference sequence). The CDR3 DNA is TGTGCCAGCAGTTTTGGGGGGGATGGGGGCTACACCTTC. It is translated as CASSFGGDGGYTF.

This chain joins TRBV18 and TRBJ2-1, with D possibly being TRBD1 (6 bases). Trimming stripped 2 bases from V and 4 bases from J, with 15 bases between. The CDR3 has 16 residues. Looked up from germline, CDR1 is KGHSH and CDR2 is LQKENI. This CDR3 reads CASSPTTGQGYNEQFF. The CDR3 region has the DNA TGTGCCAGCTCACCAACCACGGGGCAGGGGTACAATGAGCAGTTCTTC.

The V call is TRBV5-5, the J call TRBJ2-1, with 7 bases lining up with TRBD1. The CDR3 contains 14 residues. J lost 3 bases, V lost 7 bases, and 7 bases had no gene match. Per germline, CDR1 SGHKS and CDR2 YYEKEE (reference sequence). The CDR3 protein is CASGRDSYYNEQFF. The CDR3 DNA follows: TGTGCCAGCGGACGGGACAGTTACTACAATGAGCAGTTCTTC.

CDR3 in DNA: TGTGCCAGCGGCCTCCTTGGGGGCGGCGAGCAGTACTTC. Encoded protein: CASGLLGGGEQYF. V and J are TRBV27 and TRBJ2-5; possible D gene TRBD1, 6 bases. The DNA matches TRBJ2-7 better at its end, which makes the J call doubtful. The CDR3 loop spans 13 amino acids. CDR1 MNHEY and CDR2 SMNVEV come from the germline V gene (reference sequence).

The V gene is TRBV19, the J gene TRBJ2-7; a weak D match, TRBD1 (6 bases). In germline, CDR1 is LNHDA, CDR2 SQIVND (reference sequence). Trimming shortened V by 5 bases and J by 7 bases, and 18 bases separated the two germline ends. The CDR3 has 14 residues. CDR3 sequence (DNA): TGTGCCAGTAGTGCCTGGGACACCCCTGGGGAGCAGTACTTC. Translating gives CASSAWDTPGEQYF.

Comments on this clone: As the CDR3 is not closed by the conserved phenylalanine or tryptophan, this likely results from a read error. This chain connects TRBV11-2 to TRBJ1-6, with 7 nucleotides matching TRBD1. The V gene end was trimmed by 1 base and the J gene end by 10 bases; junction bases not matched to a gene: 7. Germline V gene lookup returns CDR1 SGHAT and CDR2 FQNNGV. The CDR3 length is 15 residues. CDR3 sequence (DNA): TGTGCCAGCAGCTTAGTGGGGACAGAAGGCTCACCCCTCCACGTT. Residues: CASSLVGTEGSPLHV.

The chain links TRBV19 to TRBJ2-1; 7 nucleotides agree with TRBD2. Losses at the gene ends were 3 bases for V and 14 bases for J; bases not matched to a gene: 13. The CDR3 consists of 14 residues. The germline gives CDR1 LNHDA, CDR2 SQIVND (reference sequence). As DNA, the CDR3 is TGTGCCAGTAGTATGGGCCTAGCGGTCCAAGGGGAGTTCTTC. Amino acids: CASSMGLAVQGEFF.

The V gene is TRBV10-1, the J gene TRBJ2-1; no definite D call. Trimming stripped 3 bases from V and 8 bases from J, with 14 bases between. Germline lookup yields CDR1 WNHNN and CDR2 SYGVQD (reference sequence). CDR3 length equals 14 residues. Here the CDR3 DNA reads TGCGCCAGCAGTGAAGGGCGGAGTAAGGATGAGCAGTTCTTC. Its protein is CASSEGRSKDEQFF.

CDR3 nucleotides: TGCGCCAGCAGCTTGACTTGCCCGATCTGCGAGCAGTACTTC. This translates into CASSLTCPICEQYF. V is TRBV5-1 and J is TRBJ2-5; D is unresolved. The tail of the sequence fits TRBJ2-7 better, so the J call may be wrong. CDR3 length: 14 amino acids. Germline V gene sequence: CDR1 SGHRS, CDR2 YFSETQ.

V and J are TRBV11-3 and TRBJ2-2; maybe TRBD2 (5 bases). The CDR3 contains 15 residues. With 1 base removed from V and 3 bases from J, the gap between germline ends came to 9 bases. Germline V CDR1 and CDR2: SGHNT, YENEEA. CDR3 bases: TGTGCCAGCAGCTTAGTGGGAGCGGACACCGGGGAGCTGTTTTTT. Its translation: CASSLVGADTGELFF.

The chain links TRBV7-6 to TRBJ1-5, with D unresolved. The V gene lost 7 bases and the J gene lost 4 bases, with 2 bases spanning the gap. CDR3 length: 10 residues. The germline CDR1 and CDR2 sequences are SGHVS and FNYEAQ. Here the CDR3 reads CASKNQPQHF. Here the CDR3 DNA reads TGTGCCAGCAAAAATCAGCCCCAGCATTTT.

The V call is TRBV19, the J call TRBJ2-3, with D perhaps matching TRBD1 (5 bases). The CDR3 totals 15 residues. Germline CDR1 and CDR2: LNHDA and SQIVND (reference sequence). V dropped 5 bases and J dropped 0 bases, with 12 bases sitting between them. The CDR3 nucleotides read TGTGCCAGTAGTTCAGGGCTCCTTAGCACAGATACGCAGTATTTT. This gives the protein CASSSGLLSTDTQYF.

This clone was detected only once. The chain links TRBV30 to TRBJ1-2, with D possibly being TRBD1 (5 bases). V lost 5 bases, J lost 4 bases, and 11 bases lay in between. Germline V gives CDR1 GTSNPN, CDR2 SVGIG (reference sequence). The CDR3 runs to 12 residues. CDR3 region: CAWGRQLYGYTF. Written as DNA, the CDR3 is TGTGCCTGGGGTCGACAGCTCTATGGCTACACCTTC.

The chain employs TRBV7-9 and TRBJ2-3; 9 nucleotides align to TRBD2. V lost 2 bases, J lost 4 bases, and 7 bases stayed unmatched. The germline V gene has CDR1 SEHNR and CDR2 FQNEAQ (reference sequence). The CDR3 has 16 residues. CDR3 loop: CASSLLWRGGPDTQYF. The DNA for the CDR3 is TGTGCCAGCAGCTTACTGTGGCGGGGGGGCCCAGATACGCAGTATTTT.

The chain links TRBV9 to TRBJ2-1, with 12 bases matching TRBD2. V lost 0 bases and J lost 3; bases outside the gene matches: 1. CDR1 is SGDLS, CDR2 YYNGEE, per germline. The CDR3 length is 16 residues. CDR3 bases: TGTGCCAGCAGCGTAGAGGGACTAGCGGGCTACAATGAGCAGTTCTTC. This translates into CASSVEGLAGYNEQFF. Full variable domain (outside the CDR3, taken from reference TRBV9 and TRBJ2-1): DSGVTQTPKHLITATGQRVTLRCSPRSGDLSVYWYQQSLDQGLQFLIQYYNGEERAKGNILERFSAQQFPDLHSELNLSSLELGDSALYFCASSVEGLAGYNEQFFGPGTRLTVL.

A word on this clone: At one boundary the junction diverges from the germline segment, which might be a read error. The chain carries TRBV5-4 and TRBJ2-7, with 8 nucleotides matching TRBD1. Germline V CDR1 and CDR2: SGHNT, YYREEE (reference sequence). The CDR3 totals 13 residues. In DNA form, the CDR3 reads TGTGCCAGCAGCACTGGACAGGGCTACGAGCGGTACTTC. As protein: CASSTGQGYERYF.